The sequence of this T cell receptor (beta chain) was determined in a study of blood T cell repertoires in COVID-19. Study-wide context: The United States, Italy and Spain were the sources of the acute and convalescent COVID-19 samples. T cells, B-cell-depleted T cells, or PBMCs provided the cDNA or gDNA that served as material.

CDR1 MGHRA and CDR2 YSYEKL come from the germline V gene. The V end was cut by 2 bases, the J end by 2 bases, with 7 bases between. The CDR3 is 14 residues long. As originally analysed: Counts of nucleated cells, estimated from reference gene primer amplification, were obtained. Profiling relied on immunoSEQ multiplex PCR, and the TCRdb table lists in-frame clones only, not all of them. V, J and clone size derive from that table, while D and trimming were established from the DNA sequence. Among roughly 200,000 clones, roughly three quarters were seen once, and the ten largest hold 12%. The chain recombines TRBV4-1 with TRBJ2-1; D may be TRBD2 (5 bases). The sequence was obtained from an elderly woman with COVID-19, enrolled during active disease. Material for sequencing was peripheral blood. In DNA form, the CDR3 reads TGCGCCAGCAGCCAAACCGGGACCTACAATGAGCAGTTCTTC. This translates into CASSQTGTYNEQFF.